The present T cell receptor (beta chain) was sequenced within a study of control samples from healthy donors and cancer patients. Measured with immunoSEQ multiplex PCR; TCRdb has only the in-frame clones, and not every one. The repertoire holds roughly 89,000 clones, with around 92% as singletons. Germline V gene sequence: CDR1 SGHDN, CDR2 FVKESK. V gave up 5 bases and J gave up 1 base, with 5 bases separating them. This CDR3 is 12 amino acids long. Sequenced input: blood. The rearrangement links TRBV14 to TRBJ1-1; D remains unclear. The clonotype was recovered from a man aged 50 to 60 in good health. CDR3 sequence: CASSFGNTEAFF. CDR3 bases: TGTGCCAGCAGCTTCGGGAACACTGAAGCTTTCTTT.